This T cell receptor (beta chain) was identified in a study of cytomegalovirus exposure and HLA in healthy donors. Study observations and caveats: CMV serostatus was the sole immune exposure data available.

The donors were healthy bone marrow donors. Concerning this clone: Antigen: not known.

The PCR was carried out with 60 Vbeta primers and 13 Jbeta primers. This table comes from immunoSEQ multiplex PCR, and its TCRdb copy is limited to in-frame clones, with some not included. The sample has under 130,000 clones, under 85% seen once. This TCR came from a man aged 35 to 55 in good health and CMV-seronegative. Material for sequencing was PBMCs.

CDR3: CASSFYEVTDTQYF. The DNA of the CDR3 is TGTGCCAGCAGCTTTTACGAGGTAACAGATACGCAGTATTTT. The chain uses TRBV5-4 and TRBJ2-3; D remains unclear. The CDR3 runs to 14 residues. Looked up from germline, CDR1 is SGHNT and CDR2 is YYREEE (reference sequence). The V end was cut by 2 bases, the J end by 3 bases, with 10 bases between.